This T cell receptor (beta chain) was captured by sequencing in a study of blood T cells in healthy people across ages. Study-level information: Per two T cells, template switching captured roughly one barcoded beta molecule. Findings and limits, study-wide: The unsorted PBMCs prevented any conclusive comparison of naive versus antigen-experienced cells. While age rose, TCR beta diversity per million T cells dropped in a roughly linear way.

The use of a sample-barcoded 5' primer and a J-beta primer mix characterized a second PCR of about 6 to 11 cycles. TCRdb re-analysed the 5' RACE reads in MiXCR, keeping a single row per CDR3 protein. The sample has 1.5 million to 2 million distinct CDR3 sequences; roughly 27% are singletons. This clonotype was seen a few times. Its cognate antigen is unknown. Russia was home to the donors, healthy Caucasian individuals aged about 6 to 90. CDR1 and CDR2 (germline): MGHRA, YSYEKL. The CDR3 sequence is 13 residues long. V lost 3 bases and J lost 8, with 13 bases in between. The clonotype originates from a woman in her 30s in good health. V usage is TRBV4-1 and J usage is TRBJ1-1; perhaps TRBD1 as D (6 bases). Sequences were obtained from blood. The CDR3 bases are TGCGCCAGCAGCCAGACAGGAAACCGAGAAGCTTTCTTT. This encodes CASSQTGNREAFF.